This TCR beta chain came from a study of blood T cell repertoires in COVID-19. As for the study in general: The United States, Italy and Spain provided the acute and convalescent COVID-19 samples. In each case, the material was cDNA or gDNA derived from T cells, B-cell-depleted T cells, or PBMCs.

As processed by the authors: Quantification of nucleated cells was approximated via reference gene primer amplification. Assay used: immunoSEQ multiplex PCR; TCRdb lists only in-frame clones, some missing. The V and J calls and clone size are taken from that table; D and trimming were inferred from the DNA. The sample has 90,000 to 150,000 clones, approximately 90% seen once. V was pared by 0 bases and J by 7 bases, with 12 bases between. Looked up from germline, CDR1 is LGHDT and CDR2 is YNNKEL (reference sequence). The CDR3 spans 14 residues. The receptor comes from a human donor in a cohort sampled during active COVID-19. Sample: peripheral blood. The chain couples TRBV3-1 (or the pseudogene TRBV3-2) to TRBJ1-2; tentatively, D is TRBD1 (5 bases). The CDR3 loop reads CASSQDVKQAGYTF. DNA for the CDR3: TGTGCCAGCAGCCAAGATGTAAAACAGGCTGGCTACACCTTC.